Listed below are T cell receptor beta chains from one sample, sequenced in a study of OX40 agonist ivuxolimab in advanced cancers. The table came from immunoSEQ multiplex PCR; TCRdb's copy has only in-frame clones and leaves some out. The table records around 33,000 clones, around 90% of them present only once. Sequenced here: CD4+ or CD8+ T cells sorted from blood, sampled in a trial of the OX40 agonist ivuxolimab. The receptors derive from an adult with an advanced solid tumor such as melanoma, head and neck, liver or kidney cancer. CDR3s include the opening cysteine and the closing phenylalanine or tryptophan. Fields, in order: V gene, clone size, D gene, J gene, CDR3 DNA, CDR3 protein. The D gene is left open where the match is weak. Some rows mark clone size as missing; the rest say once, few, many or name a class of expanded clone.

v_gene: TRBV5-6
abundance: once
d_gene: -
j_gene: TRBJ1-1
CDR3nt: TGTGCCAGCAGCTTGGGAGTGGACCTAGAAGCTTTCTTT
CDR3aa: CASSLGVDLEAFF

v_gene: TRBV18
abundance: -
d_gene: -
j_gene: TRBJ2-5
CDR3nt: TGTGCCAGCTCAAGGTTAGGGCAAGAGACCCAGTACTTC
CDR3aa: CASSRLGQETQYF

v_gene: TRBV30
abundance: -
d_gene: -
j_gene: TRBJ2-4
CDR3nt: TGTGCCTGGAGTGTACCCATCATGGGCAAAAACATTCAGTACTTC
CDR3aa: CAWSVPIMGKNIQYF

v_gene: TRBV28
abundance: -
d_gene: -
j_gene: TRBJ2-3
CDR3nt: TGTGCCAGCAGTTTTTTTAGCGGAGGGGGGGATACGCAGTATTTT
CDR3aa: CASSFFSGGGDTQYF

v_gene: TRBV6-5
abundance: -
d_gene: -
j_gene: TRBJ2-1
CDR3nt: TGTGCGATTTCCGGGCTGAGCTCCTACAATGAGCAGTTCTTC
CDR3aa: CAISGLSSYNEQFF

v_gene: TRBV7-6
abundance: -
d_gene: -
j_gene: TRBJ2-3
CDR3nt: TGTGCCAGCAGCTTAGGGTTCACAGATACGCAGTATTTT
CDR3aa: CASSLGFTDTQYF

v_gene: TRBV11-2
abundance: -
d_gene: -
j_gene: TRBJ2-7
CDR3nt: TGTGCCAGCAGCACCGCCTCCTACGAGCAGTACTTC
CDR3aa: CASSTASYEQYF

v_gene: TRBV7-9
abundance: -
d_gene: -
j_gene: TRBJ2-1
CDR3nt: TGTGCCAGCAGCTTAGGGCAGGTAGTAGATGAGCAGTTCTTC
CDR3aa: CASSLGQVVDEQFF

v_gene: TRBV28
abundance: -
d_gene: -
j_gene: TRBJ1-2
CDR3nt: TGTGCCAGCAGTTTGACAGTGTATAACTATGGCTACACCTTC
CDR3aa: CASSLTVYNYGYTF

v_gene: TRBV27
abundance: -
d_gene: -
j_gene: TRBJ2-2
CDR3nt: TGTGCCTCCTGGAGGGGTATCGGGGAGCTGTTTTTT
CDR3aa: CASWRGIGELFF

v_gene: TRBV7-2
abundance: -
d_gene: TRBD1
j_gene: TRBJ2-1
CDR3nt: TGTGCCAGCAGCTTAGGAAGGGACAGGGATTGGGGCAATGAGCAGTTCTTC
CDR3aa: CASSLGRDRDWGNEQFF

v_gene: TRBV19
abundance: -
d_gene: -
j_gene: TRBJ2-3
CDR3nt: TGTGCCAGTAAAGACACCGCCCGGGCAGATACGCAGTATTTT
CDR3aa: CASKDTARADTQYF

v_gene: TRBV15
abundance: -
d_gene: TRBD1
j_gene: TRBJ1-5
CDR3nt: TGTGCCACCAGCAGGGGACAGGGAATACAGCCCCAGCATTTT
CDR3aa: CATSRGQGIQPQHF

v_gene: TRBV7-3
abundance: -
d_gene: TRBD1
j_gene: TRBJ1-6
CDR3nt: TGTGCCAGCAGCTTAAACCGACAGGGGGTAGGGTCACCCCTCCACTTT
CDR3aa: CASSLNRQGVGSPLHF

v_gene: TRBV7-2
abundance: -
d_gene: -
j_gene: TRBJ2-5
CDR3nt: TGTGCCAGCAGCTTAGCGGGGCAGTTACAAGAGACCCAGTACTTC
CDR3aa: CASSLAGQLQETQYF

v_gene: TRBV19
abundance: -
d_gene: -
j_gene: TRBJ2-1
CDR3nt: TGTGCCAGTAGTATTCAACCAAACCTCGCCTACAATGAGCAGTTCTTC
CDR3aa: CASSIQPNLAYNEQFF

v_gene: TRBV29-1
abundance: -
d_gene: TRBD1
j_gene: TRBJ1-1
CDR3nt: TGCAGCGTTCCTTTATTGACAGGGGGGGAGACTGAAGCTTTCTTT
CDR3aa: CSVPLLTGGETEAFF

v_gene: TRBV6-6
abundance: -
d_gene: TRBD1
j_gene: TRBJ2-3
CDR3nt: TGTGCCAGCAGTTACACCGACAGGGGAGATACGCAGTATTTT
CDR3aa: CASSYTDRGDTQYF

v_gene: TRBV19
abundance: once
d_gene: -
j_gene: TRBJ1-5
CDR3nt: TGTGCCAGTACTCAACAGGGAGGCAATCAGCCCCAGCATTTT
CDR3aa: CASTQQGGNQPQHF

v_gene: TRBV2
abundance: once
d_gene: TRBD1
j_gene: TRBJ1-2
CDR3nt: TGTGCCAGCAGTGGTGACAGGGGGCCCTCATATTATGGCTACACCTTC
CDR3aa: CASSGDRGPSYYGYTF

v_gene: TRBV5-4
abundance: -
d_gene: -
j_gene: TRBJ1-6
CDR3nt: TGTGCCAGCAGCTTAGGGTCCAGCTCCTATAATTCACCCCTCCACTTT
CDR3aa: CASSLGSSSYNSPLHF

v_gene: TRBV28
abundance: -
d_gene: TRBD1
j_gene: TRBJ1-1
CDR3nt: TGTGCCAGCAGTTCCCGGGACAGGGGGCGAGCTTTCTTT
CDR3aa: CASSSRDRGRAFF

v_gene: TRBV7-2
abundance: -
d_gene: TRBD2
j_gene: TRBJ2-2
CDR3nt: TGTGCCAGCAGCCCGGGACTAGCGAACACCGGGGAGCTGTTTTTT
CDR3aa: CASSPGLANTGELFF

v_gene: TRBV6-6
abundance: -
d_gene: -
j_gene: TRBJ2-3
CDR3nt: TGTGCCAGCAGCTTATGGACGGATCCTAGCACAGATACGCAGTATTTT
CDR3aa: CASSLWTDPSTDTQYF

v_gene: TRBV9
abundance: -
d_gene: TRBD1
j_gene: TRBJ1-2
CDR3nt: TGTGCCAGCAGCGCAAACCCGGGGGGGACAGGGGATGGTGGCTACACCTTC
CDR3aa: CASSANPGGTGDGGYTF

v_gene: TRBV30
abundance: -
d_gene: TRBD2
j_gene: TRBJ2-5
CDR3nt: TGTGCCTGGAGTGGAGATAGCGGGATTGGGGAGACCCAGTACTTC
CDR3aa: CAWSGDSGIGETQYF

v_gene: TRBV7-9
abundance: -
d_gene: -
j_gene: TRBJ1-4
CDR3nt: TGTGCCAGCGGGAGAGAGGAGGAAAAACTGTTTTTT
CDR3aa: CASGREEEKLFF

v_gene: TRBV27
abundance: -
d_gene: TRBD2
j_gene: TRBJ2-3
CDR3nt: TGTGCCAGCAGTTTTGGGGGCAGGATAGCGGGGGTGTTAACAGATACGCAGTATTTT
CDR3aa: CASSFGGRIAGVLTDTQYF

v_gene: TRBV30
abundance: -
d_gene: TRBD1
j_gene: TRBJ1-2
CDR3nt: TGTGCCTGGAGTCCCGACAGGGGCACCCTCTATGGCTACACCTTC
CDR3aa: CAWSPDRGTLYGYTF

v_gene: TRBV28
abundance: -
d_gene: TRBD1
j_gene: TRBJ1-4
CDR3nt: TGTGCCAGCAGTTCCGGCGGGACAGTGAATGAAAAACTGTTTTTT
CDR3aa: CASSSGGTVNEKLFF

v_gene: TRBV6-1
abundance: -
d_gene: TRBD2
j_gene: TRBJ2-2
CDR3nt: TGTGCCAGCACCACCGGGACTAGAATCGGGGAGCTGTTTTTT
CDR3aa: CASTTGTRIGELFF

v_gene: TRBV18
abundance: -
d_gene: -
j_gene: TRBJ2-1
CDR3nt: TGTGCCAGCTCACCAAGGCCAGAGTCCTACAATGAGCAGTTCTTC
CDR3aa: CASSPRPESYNEQFF

v_gene: TRBV6-1
abundance: -
d_gene: -
j_gene: TRBJ2-3
CDR3nt: TGTGCCAGCAGTGAAGGACTAAAGAGCACAGATACGCAGTATTTT
CDR3aa: CASSEGLKSTDTQYF

v_gene: TRBV4-2
abundance: once
d_gene: -
j_gene: TRBJ2-5
CDR3nt: TGTGCCAGCAGCCAAGAGTGGGGCTCAGAGACCCAGTACTTC
CDR3aa: CASSQEWGSETQYF

v_gene: TRBV27
abundance: -
d_gene: -
j_gene: TRBJ2-7
CDR3nt: TGTGCCAGCAGTTTAATAGGCCAGGGGAACTACGAGCAGTACTTC
CDR3aa: CASSLIGQGNYEQYF

v_gene: TRBV28
abundance: -
d_gene: TRBD1
j_gene: TRBJ1-1
CDR3nt: TGTGCCAGCCCACGATCGGGACAGCCCGTCCATAGTAGCACTGAAGCTTTCTTT
CDR3aa: CASPRSGQPVHSSTEAFF

v_gene: TRBV7-2
abundance: -
d_gene: -
j_gene: TRBJ1-2
CDR3nt: TGTGCCAGCAGCTTAGAGGGGTTCTCCGGCTACACCTTC
CDR3aa: CASSLEGFSGYTF

v_gene: TRBV4-1
abundance: -
d_gene: -
j_gene: TRBJ2-3
CDR3nt: TGCGCCAGCAGCCAAGATATGAGCTTGGAGGGGCGGTACACAGATACGCAGTATTTT
CDR3aa: CASSQDMSLEGRYTDTQYF

v_gene: TRBV7-3
abundance: -
d_gene: -
j_gene: TRBJ2-5
CDR3nt: TGTGCCAGCAGCTTAGGGGGGGCCCAAGAGACCCAGTACTTC
CDR3aa: CASSLGGAQETQYF

v_gene: TRBV5-4
abundance: -
d_gene: TRBD2
j_gene: TRBJ2-1
CDR3nt: TGTGCCAGCAGCTTGGGACTAGCGGGGGGTCAGACCTACAATGAGCAGTTCTTC
CDR3aa: CASSLGLAGGQTYNEQFF

v_gene: TRBV19
abundance: once
d_gene: TRBD2
j_gene: TRBJ2-1
CDR3nt: TGTGCCAGTGCTCTAGCGGGGGACAATGAGCAGTTCTTC
CDR3aa: CASALAGDNEQFF

v_gene: TRBV7-6
abundance: -
d_gene: TRBD2
j_gene: TRBJ2-2
CDR3nt: TGTGCCAGCAGCCGGGACTACGCGAGCGGGGAGCTGTTTTTT
CDR3aa: CASSRDYASGELFF